The T cell receptor beta chain under discussion was sequenced for a study of metastatic and nonmetastatic thyroid tumors. In the study overall: The comparison covered peripheral blood and tumor or nodule tissue in malignant and benign thyroid patients. The study's findings and limits: Within blood and tumor, benign nodules reportedly had significantly lower TCR beta diversity than malignant thyroid tumors did.

Germline V gene data show CDR1 as MNHEY and CDR2 as SVGEGT. The V and J ends lost 0 bases and 7 bases respectively, with 22 bases between them. This CDR3 is 19 amino acids long. Regarding this clone: The antigen is unknown.

In the authors' workflow: Across clinicopathological groups, CDR3 differences served as the basis for building a distant-metastasis classifier for papillary thyroid cancer. TCRdb reanalyzed the PCR reads with MiXCR. For this entry, the V and J calls and clone size follow TCRdb and not the study's own pipeline. Altogether under 25,000 clones are present, around a quarter being singletons, with the ten largest covering approximately 6.1%. All patients reached thyroid surgery having received no treatment beforehand. Material: blood. The rearrangement joins TRBV6-2 or TRBV6-3 to TRBJ1-6, with D maybe TRBD1 (5 bases). The source is a female donor with papillary thyroid cancer or a benign thyroid nodule (not recorded which). Some clones in this sample may be carry-over from other donors' samples. For the CDR3, the DNA is TGTGCCAGCAGTTACTCGGGACTCGCAGGGATTGCGCGGAATTCACCCCTCCACTTT. Protein sequence: CASSYSGLAGIARNSPLHF.